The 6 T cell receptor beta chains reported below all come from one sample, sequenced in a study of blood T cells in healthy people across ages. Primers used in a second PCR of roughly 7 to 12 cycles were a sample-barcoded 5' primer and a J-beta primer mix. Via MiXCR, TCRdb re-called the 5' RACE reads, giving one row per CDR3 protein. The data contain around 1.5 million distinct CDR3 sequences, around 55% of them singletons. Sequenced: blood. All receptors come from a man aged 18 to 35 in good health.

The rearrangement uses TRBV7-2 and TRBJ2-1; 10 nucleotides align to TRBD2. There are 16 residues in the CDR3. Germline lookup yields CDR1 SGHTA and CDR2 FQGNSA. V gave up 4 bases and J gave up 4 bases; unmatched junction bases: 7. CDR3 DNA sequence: TGTGCCAGCAGCTCTAGCGGGAGTGGGGTTTACAATGAGCAGTTCTTC. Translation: CASSSSGSGVYNEQFF.

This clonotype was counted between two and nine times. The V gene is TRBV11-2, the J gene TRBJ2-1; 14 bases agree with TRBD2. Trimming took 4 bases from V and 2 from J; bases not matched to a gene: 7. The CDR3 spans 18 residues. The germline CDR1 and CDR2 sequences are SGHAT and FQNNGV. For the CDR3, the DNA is TGTGCCAGCAGCTCTCCCGGGACTAGCGGGGGAACCTACAATGAGCAGTTCTTC. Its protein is CASSSPGTSGGTYNEQFF.

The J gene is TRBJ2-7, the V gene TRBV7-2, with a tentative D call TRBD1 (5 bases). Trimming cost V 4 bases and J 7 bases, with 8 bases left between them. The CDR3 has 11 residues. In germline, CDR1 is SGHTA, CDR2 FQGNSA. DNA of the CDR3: TGTGCCAGCAGCTCCAGGGAAGAGCAGTACTTC. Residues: CASSSREEQYF.

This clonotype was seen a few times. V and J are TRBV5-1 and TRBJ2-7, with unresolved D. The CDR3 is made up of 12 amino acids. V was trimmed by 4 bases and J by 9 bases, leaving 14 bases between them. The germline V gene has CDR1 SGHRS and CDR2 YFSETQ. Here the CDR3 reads CASSQPNTGQYF. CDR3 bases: TGCGCCAGCAGCCAACCAAACACCGGGCAGTACTTC.

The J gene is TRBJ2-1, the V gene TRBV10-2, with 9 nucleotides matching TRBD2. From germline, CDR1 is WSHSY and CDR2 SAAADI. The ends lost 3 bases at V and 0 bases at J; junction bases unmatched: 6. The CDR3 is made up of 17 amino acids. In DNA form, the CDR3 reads TGCGCCAGCAGTGAATCGCTAGCGGGGAGCTCCTACAATGAGCAGTTCTTC. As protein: CASSESLAGSSYNEQFF.

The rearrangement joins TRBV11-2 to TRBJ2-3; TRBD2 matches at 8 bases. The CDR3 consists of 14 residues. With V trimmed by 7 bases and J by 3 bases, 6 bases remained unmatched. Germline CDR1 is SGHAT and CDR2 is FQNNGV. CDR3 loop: CASKRESRTDTQYF. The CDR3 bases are TGTGCCAGCAAGCGGGAGAGTAGGACAGATACGCAGTATTTT.